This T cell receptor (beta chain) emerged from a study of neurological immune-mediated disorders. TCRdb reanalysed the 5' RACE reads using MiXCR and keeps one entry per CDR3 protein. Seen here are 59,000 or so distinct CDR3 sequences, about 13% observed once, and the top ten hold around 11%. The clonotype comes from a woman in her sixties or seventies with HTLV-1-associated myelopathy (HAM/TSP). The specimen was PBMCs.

The CDR3, as DNA: TGTGCCAGCAGGGCTACGGGGGCGAACACCGGGGAGCTGTTTTTT. Encoded protein: CASRATGANTGELFF. The genes are TRBV2 and TRBJ2-2; possibly TRBD2 for D (6 bases). The CDR3 runs to 15 residues. The V gene lost 6 bases and the J gene lost 0 bases, with 11 bases spanning the gap. Germline CDR1 reads SNHLY; CDR2 reads FYNNEI. The full variable domain, completed using reference TRBV2 and TRBJ2-2, is EPEVTQTPSHQVTQMGQEVILRCVPISNHLYFYWYRQILGQKVEFLVSFYNNEISEKSEIFDDQFSVERPDGSNFTLKIRSTKLEDSAMYFCASRATGANTGELFFGEGSRLTVL.